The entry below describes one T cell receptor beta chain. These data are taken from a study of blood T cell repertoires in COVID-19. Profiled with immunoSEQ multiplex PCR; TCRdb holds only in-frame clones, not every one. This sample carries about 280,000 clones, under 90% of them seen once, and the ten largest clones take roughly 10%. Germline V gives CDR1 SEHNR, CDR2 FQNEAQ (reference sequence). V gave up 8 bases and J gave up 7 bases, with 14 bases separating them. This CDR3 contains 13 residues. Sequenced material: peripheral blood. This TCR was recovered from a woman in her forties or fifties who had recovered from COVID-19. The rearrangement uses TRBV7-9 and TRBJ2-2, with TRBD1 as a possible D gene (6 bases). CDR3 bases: TGTGCCAGCGGTCAACAGGGTATCGGGGAGCTGTTTTTT. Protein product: CASGQQGIGELFF.